This T cell receptor beta chain was profiled in a study of cytomegalovirus exposure and HLA in healthy donors. General study results and limits: First-cohort TCR clusters tended to co-occur in the approximately 110 validation repertoires, a later analysis found.

J gave up 6 bases and V 3 bases, and 11 bases lay outside the gene matches. This CDR3 spans 15 amino acids. Germline CDR1 reads MNHNY; CDR2 reads SVGAGI (reference sequence). Concerning this clone itself: The antigen is undetermined.

Sequencing was performed with immunoSEQ multiplex PCR; in TCRdb, only in-frame clones are kept and a portion is missing. Here the sample spans 100,000 to 150,000 clones, around 94% being singletons. This rearrangement joins TRBV6-6 to TRBJ2-7, with TRBD1 matching over 7 bases. The sample comprised PBMCs. The clonotype was recovered from a woman younger than 35 in good health and CMV-seronegative. The CDR3 region has the DNA TGTGCCAGCAGTTATAAGGGGACAGATTTACCCGAGCAGTACTTC. Its protein is CASSYKGTDLPEQYF.